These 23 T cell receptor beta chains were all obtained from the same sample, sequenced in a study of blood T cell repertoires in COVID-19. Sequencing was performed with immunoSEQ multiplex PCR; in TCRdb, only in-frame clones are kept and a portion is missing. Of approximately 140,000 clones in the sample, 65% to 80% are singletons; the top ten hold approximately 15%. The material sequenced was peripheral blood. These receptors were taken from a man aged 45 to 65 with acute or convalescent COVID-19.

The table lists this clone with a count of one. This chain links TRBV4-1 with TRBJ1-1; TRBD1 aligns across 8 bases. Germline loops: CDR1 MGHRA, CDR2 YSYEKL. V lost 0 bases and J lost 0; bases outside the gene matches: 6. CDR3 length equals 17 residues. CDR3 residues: CASSQEAGGSMNTEAFF. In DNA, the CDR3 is TGCGCCAGCAGCCAAGAAGCAGGGGGCAGCATGAACACTGAAGCTTTCTTT.

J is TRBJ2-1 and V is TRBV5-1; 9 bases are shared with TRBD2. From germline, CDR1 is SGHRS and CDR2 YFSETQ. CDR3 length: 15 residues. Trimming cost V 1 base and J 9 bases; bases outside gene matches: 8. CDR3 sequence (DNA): TGCGCCAGCAGCTTGAACCTAGCGGGGAATGGTGAGCAGTTCTTC. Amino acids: CASSLNLAGNGEQFF. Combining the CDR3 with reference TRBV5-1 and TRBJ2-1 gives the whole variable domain KAGVTQTPRYLIKTRGQQVTLSCSPISGHRSVSWYQQTPGQGLQFLFEYFSETQRNKGNFPGRFSGRQFSNSRSEMNVSTLELGDSALYLCASSLNLAGNGEQFFGPGTRLTVL.

This chain's CDR3 is CASSVLVQGTGELFF. The DNA of the CDR3 is TGTGCCAGCAGCGTATTAGTACAGGGAACCGGGGAGCTGTTTTTT. This sequence joins TRBV9 and TRBJ2-2; TRBD1 is a possible D gene (6 bases). V was cut by 1 base and J by 5 bases, with 12 bases left in between. Germline values: CDR1 SGDLS, CDR2 YYNGEE. The CDR3 has 15 amino acids.

CDR3 sequence: CASSYIGTVNEQYF. The CDR3 DNA reads as TGTGCCAGCAGTTACATTGGGACAGTCAACGAGCAGTACTTC. The rearrangement links TRBV6-5 to TRBJ2-7; the match to TRBD1 covers 7 bases. After removal of 2 bases from V and 5 bases from J, the junction contained 6 bases not matched to a gene. CDR1 is MNHEY and CDR2 is SVGAGI in the germline V gene. The CDR3 extends over 14 amino acids.

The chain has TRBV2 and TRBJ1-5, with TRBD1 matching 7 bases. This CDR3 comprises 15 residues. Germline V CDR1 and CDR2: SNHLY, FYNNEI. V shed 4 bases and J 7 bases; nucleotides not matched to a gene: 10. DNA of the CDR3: TGTGCCAGCAGTGGGATGACAGGGCTAGGGCAGCCCCAGCATTTT. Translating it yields CASSGMTGLGQPQHF.

CDR3 nucleotides: TGCGCCAGCAGCTTGGGGGGTGGGGAGGATACGCAGTATTTT. Translating gives CASSLGGGEDTQYF. The V call is TRBV5-1, the J call TRBJ2-3, with D possibly TRBD2 on 5 matching bases. This CDR3 is built from 14 residues. Germline V CDR1 and CDR2: SGHRS, YFSETQ. The V end lost 0 bases, the J end lost 6 bases, and 11 bases lay between the germline ends.

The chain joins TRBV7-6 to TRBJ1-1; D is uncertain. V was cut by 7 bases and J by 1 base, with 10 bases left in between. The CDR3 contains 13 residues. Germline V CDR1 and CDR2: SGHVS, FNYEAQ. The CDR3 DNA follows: TGTGCCAGCACTAGTAGTCGGAACACTGAAGCTTTCTTT. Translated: CASTSSRNTEAFF.

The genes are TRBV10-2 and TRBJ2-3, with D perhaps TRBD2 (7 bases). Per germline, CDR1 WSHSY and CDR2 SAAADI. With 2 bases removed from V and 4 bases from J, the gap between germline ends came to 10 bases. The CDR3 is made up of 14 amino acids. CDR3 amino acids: CASSEQGRADTQYF. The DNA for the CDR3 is TGCGCCAGCAGTGAGCAGGGGAGGGCAGATACGCAGTATTTT.

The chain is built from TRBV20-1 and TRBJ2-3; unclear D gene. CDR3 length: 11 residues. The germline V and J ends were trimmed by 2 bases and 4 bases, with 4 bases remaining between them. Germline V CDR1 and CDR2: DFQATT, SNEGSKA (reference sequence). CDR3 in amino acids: CSARTPDTQYF. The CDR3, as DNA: TGCAGTGCTAGAACTCCAGATACGCAGTATTTT.

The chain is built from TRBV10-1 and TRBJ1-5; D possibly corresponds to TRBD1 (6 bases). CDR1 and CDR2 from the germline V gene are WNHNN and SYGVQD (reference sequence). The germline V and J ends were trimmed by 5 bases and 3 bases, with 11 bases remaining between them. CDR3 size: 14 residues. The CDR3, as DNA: TGCGCCAGCAGTACACAGGGTATCAATCAGCCCCAGCATTTT. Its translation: CASSTQGINQPQHF.

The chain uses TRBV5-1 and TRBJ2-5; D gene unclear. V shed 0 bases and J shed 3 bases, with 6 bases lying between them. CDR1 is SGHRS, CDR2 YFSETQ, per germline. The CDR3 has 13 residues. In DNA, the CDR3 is TGCGCCAGCAGCTTGGTGGTAGAAGAGACCCAGTACTTC. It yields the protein CASSLVVEETQYF.

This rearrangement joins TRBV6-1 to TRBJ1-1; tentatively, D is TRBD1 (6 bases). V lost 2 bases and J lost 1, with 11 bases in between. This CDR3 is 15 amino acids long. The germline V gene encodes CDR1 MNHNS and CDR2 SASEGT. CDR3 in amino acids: CASSELQGSNTEAFF. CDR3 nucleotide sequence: TGTGCCAGCAGTGAACTACAGGGTTCGAACACTGAAGCTTTCTTT.

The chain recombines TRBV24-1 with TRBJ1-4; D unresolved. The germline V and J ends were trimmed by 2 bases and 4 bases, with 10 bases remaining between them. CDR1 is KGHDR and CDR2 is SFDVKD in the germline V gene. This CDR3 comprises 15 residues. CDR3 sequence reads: CATSDYYKLNEKLFF. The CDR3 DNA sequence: TGTGCCACCAGTGATTACTACAAGCTTAATGAAAAACTGTTTTTT.

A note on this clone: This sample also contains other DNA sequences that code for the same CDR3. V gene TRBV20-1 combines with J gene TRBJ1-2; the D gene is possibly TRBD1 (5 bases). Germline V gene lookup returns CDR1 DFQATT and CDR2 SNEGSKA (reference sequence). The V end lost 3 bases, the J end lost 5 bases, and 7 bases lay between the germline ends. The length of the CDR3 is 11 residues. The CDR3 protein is CSASPGYGYTF. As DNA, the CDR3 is TGCAGTGCTAGTCCAGGGTATGGCTACACCTTC.

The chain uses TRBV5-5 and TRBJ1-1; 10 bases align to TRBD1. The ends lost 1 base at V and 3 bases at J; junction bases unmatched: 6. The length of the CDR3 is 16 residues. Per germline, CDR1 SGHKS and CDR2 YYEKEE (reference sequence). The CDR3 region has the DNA TGTGCCAGCAGCTTGAGGACCGGGACAGGGGACACTGAAGCTTTCTTT. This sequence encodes CASSLRTGTGDTEAFF.

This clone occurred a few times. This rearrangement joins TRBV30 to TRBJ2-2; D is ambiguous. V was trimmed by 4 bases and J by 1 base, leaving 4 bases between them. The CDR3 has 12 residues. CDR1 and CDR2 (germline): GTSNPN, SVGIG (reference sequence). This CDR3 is CAWNRNTGELFF. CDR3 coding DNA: TGTGCCTGGAACAGGAACACCGGGGAGCTGTTTTTT.

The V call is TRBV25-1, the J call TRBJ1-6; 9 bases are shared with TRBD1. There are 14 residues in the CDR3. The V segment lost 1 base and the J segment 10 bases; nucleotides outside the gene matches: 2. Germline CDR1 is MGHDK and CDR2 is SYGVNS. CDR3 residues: CASSESTGGSPLHF. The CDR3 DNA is TGTGCCAGCAGTGAATCGACAGGGGGATCACCCCTCCACTTT.

CDR3 sequence (DNA): TGTGCCAGCAGCACGAGCTTCACCTCCTACGAGCAGTACTTC. It encodes CASSTSFTSYEQYF. This chain joins TRBV7-2 and TRBJ2-7, with no clear D. CDR1 is SGHTA and CDR2 is FQGNSA in the germline V gene. V was shortened by 5 bases and J by 0 bases, with 11 bases between the two germline ends. This CDR3 comprises 14 residues.

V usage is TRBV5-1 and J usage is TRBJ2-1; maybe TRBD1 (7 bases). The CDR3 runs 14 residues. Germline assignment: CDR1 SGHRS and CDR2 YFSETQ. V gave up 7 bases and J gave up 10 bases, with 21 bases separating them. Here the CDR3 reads CASGQTQGGREQFF. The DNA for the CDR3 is TGCGCCAGCGGGCAAACCCAGGGGGGCAGGGAGCAGTTCTTC. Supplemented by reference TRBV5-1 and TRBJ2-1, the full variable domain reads KAGVTQTPRYLIKTRGQQVTLSCSPISGHRSVSWYQQTPGQGLQFLFEYFSETQRNKGNFPGRFSGRQFSNSRSEMNVSTLELGDSALYLCASGQTQGGREQFFGPGTRLTVL.

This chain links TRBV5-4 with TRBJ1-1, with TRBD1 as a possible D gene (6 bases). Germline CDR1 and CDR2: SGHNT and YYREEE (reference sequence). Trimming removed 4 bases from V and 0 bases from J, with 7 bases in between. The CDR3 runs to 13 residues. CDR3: CASSRDMNTEAFF. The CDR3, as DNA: TGTGCCAGCAGCCGGGACATGAACACTGAAGCTTTCTTT.

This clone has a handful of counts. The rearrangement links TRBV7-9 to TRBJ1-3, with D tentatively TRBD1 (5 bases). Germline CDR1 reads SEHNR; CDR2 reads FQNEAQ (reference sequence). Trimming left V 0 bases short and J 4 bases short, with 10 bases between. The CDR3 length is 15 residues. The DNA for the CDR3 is TGTGCCAGCAGCTTAGCGGGGGGAACGGGAAACACCATATATTTT. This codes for CASSLAGGTGNTIYF.

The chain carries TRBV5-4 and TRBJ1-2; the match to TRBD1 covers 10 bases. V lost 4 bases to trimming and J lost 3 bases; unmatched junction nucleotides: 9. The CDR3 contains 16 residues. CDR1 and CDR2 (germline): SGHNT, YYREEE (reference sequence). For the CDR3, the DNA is TGTGCCAGCAGCCCGGGACAGGGGCGAGTAGACTATGGCTACACCTTC. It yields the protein CASSPGQGRVDYGYTF. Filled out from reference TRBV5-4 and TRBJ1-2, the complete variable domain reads ETGVTQSPTHLIKTRGQQVTLRCSSQSGHNTVSWYQQALGQGPQFIFQYYREEENGRGNFPPRFSGLQFPNYSSELNVNALELDDSALYLCASSPGQGRVDYGYTFGSGTRLTVV.

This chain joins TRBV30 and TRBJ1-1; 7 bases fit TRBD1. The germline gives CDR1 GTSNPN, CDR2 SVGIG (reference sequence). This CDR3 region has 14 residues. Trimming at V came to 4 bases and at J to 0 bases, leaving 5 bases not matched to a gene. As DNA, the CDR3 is TGTGCCTGGACGACAGGGACAGTGAACACTGAAGCTTTCTTT. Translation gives CAWTTGTVNTEAFF.